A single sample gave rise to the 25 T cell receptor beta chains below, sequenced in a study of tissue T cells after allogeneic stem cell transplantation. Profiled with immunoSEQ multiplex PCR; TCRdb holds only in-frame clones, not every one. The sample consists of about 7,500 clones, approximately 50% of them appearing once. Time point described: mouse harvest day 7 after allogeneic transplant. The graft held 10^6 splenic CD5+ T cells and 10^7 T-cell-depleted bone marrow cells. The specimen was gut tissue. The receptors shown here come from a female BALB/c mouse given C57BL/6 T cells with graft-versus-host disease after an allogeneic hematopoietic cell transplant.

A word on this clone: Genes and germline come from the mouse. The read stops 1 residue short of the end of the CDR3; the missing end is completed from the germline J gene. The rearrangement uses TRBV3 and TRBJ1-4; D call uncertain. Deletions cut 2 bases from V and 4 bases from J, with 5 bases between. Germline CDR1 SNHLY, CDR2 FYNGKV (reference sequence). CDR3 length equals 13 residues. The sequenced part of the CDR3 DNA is TGTGCCAGCAGCTTACCATACAACGAAAGATTATTT. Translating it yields CASSLPYNERLF. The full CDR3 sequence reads CASSLPYNERLFF.

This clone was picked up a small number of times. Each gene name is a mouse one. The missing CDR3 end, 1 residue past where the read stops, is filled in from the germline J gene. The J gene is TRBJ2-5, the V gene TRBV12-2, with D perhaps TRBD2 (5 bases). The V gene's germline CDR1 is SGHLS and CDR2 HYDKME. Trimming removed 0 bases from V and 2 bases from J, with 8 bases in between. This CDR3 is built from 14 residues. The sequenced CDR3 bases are TGTGCCAGCTCTCTCGTTGGGGTCCAAGACACCCAGTAC. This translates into CASSLVGVQDTQY. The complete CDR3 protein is CASSLVGVQDTQYF.

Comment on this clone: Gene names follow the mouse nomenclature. This CDR3 is CAWSLGGAREQYF. The covered CDR3 bases are TGTGCCTGGAGTCTGGGGGGGGCGCGAGAACAGTAC. This chain links TRBV31 with TRBJ2-7, with 8 nucleotides matching TRBD2. The CDR3 end is not reached by the read, which stops 1 residue before it; the germline J gene fills it in. The germline CDR1 and CDR2 sequences are GKSSPN and SITVG. The J segment lost 7 bases and the V segment lost 0 bases, leaving 5 bases of the junction unmatched. The CDR3 is 13 residues long.

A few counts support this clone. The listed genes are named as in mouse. CDR3 region: CASGRDWGSNTGQLYF. The DNA read from the CDR3 is TGTGCCAGCGGTCGGGACTGGGGATCAAACACCGGGCAGCTCTAC. J is TRBJ2-2 and V is TRBV13-2, with 10 bases identical to TRBD2. The CDR3 is cut off 1 residue early in the read; its end comes from the germline J gene. The CDR3 extends over 16 amino acids. J was trimmed by 0 bases and V by 4 bases; bases with no gene match: 3. Germline loops: CDR1 NNHNN, CDR2 SYGAGS (reference sequence).

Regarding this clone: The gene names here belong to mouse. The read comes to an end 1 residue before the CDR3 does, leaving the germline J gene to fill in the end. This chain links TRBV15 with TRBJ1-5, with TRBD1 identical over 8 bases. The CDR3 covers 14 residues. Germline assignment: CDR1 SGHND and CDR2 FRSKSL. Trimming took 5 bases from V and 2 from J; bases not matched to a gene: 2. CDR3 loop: CASSPGGYNQAPLF. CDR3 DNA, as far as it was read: TGTGCCAGCAGTCCAGGGGGCTACAACCAGGCTCCGCTT.

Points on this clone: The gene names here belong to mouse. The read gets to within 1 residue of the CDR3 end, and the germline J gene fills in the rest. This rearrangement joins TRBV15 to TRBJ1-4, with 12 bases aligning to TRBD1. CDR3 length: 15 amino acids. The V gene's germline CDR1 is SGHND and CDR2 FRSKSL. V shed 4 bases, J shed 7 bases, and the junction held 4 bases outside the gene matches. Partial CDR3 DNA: TGTGCCAGCAGTTCCGGGACAGGGGGCGCCGAAAGATTATTT. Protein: CASSSGTGGAERLF. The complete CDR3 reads CASSSGTGGAERLFF.

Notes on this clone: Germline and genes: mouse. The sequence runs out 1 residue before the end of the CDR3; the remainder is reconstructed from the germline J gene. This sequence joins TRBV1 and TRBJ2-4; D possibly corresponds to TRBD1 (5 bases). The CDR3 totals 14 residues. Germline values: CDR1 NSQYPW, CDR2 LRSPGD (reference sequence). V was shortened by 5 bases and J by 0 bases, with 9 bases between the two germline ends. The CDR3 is CTCSTGLSQNTLYF. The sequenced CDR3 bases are TGCACCTGCAGTACAGGATTAAGTCAAAACACCTTGTAC.

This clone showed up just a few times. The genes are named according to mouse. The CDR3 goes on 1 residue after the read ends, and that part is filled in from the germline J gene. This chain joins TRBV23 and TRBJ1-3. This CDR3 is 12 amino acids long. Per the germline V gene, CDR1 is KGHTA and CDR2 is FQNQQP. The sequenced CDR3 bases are TGCTCCAGCAGCAAGGGAGGAAATACGCTCTAT. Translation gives CSSSKGGNTLY. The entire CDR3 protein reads CSSSKGGNTLYF.

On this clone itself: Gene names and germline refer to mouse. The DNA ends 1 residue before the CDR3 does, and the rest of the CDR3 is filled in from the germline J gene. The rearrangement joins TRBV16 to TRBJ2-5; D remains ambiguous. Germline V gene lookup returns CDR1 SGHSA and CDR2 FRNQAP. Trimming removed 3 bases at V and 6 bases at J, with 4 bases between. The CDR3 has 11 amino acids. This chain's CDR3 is CASSFRDTQYF. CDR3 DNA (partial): TGTGCAAGCAGCTTCCGGGACACCCAGTAC.

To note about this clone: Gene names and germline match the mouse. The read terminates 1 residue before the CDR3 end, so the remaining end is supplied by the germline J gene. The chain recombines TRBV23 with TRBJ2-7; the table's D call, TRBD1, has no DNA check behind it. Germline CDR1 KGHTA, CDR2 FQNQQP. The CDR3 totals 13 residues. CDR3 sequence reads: CSSSRDSSYEQYF. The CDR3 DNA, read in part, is TGCTCCAGCAGTAGGGACAGCTCCTATGAACAGTAC.

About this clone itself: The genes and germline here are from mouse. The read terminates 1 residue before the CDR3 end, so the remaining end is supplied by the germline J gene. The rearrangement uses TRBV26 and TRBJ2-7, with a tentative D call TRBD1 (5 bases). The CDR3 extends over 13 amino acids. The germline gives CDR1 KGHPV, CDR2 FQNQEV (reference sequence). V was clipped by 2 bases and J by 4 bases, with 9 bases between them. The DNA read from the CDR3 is TGTGCCAGCAGTCTGATTGGACATTATGAACAGTAC. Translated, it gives CASSLIGHYEQY. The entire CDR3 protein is CASSLIGHYEQYF.

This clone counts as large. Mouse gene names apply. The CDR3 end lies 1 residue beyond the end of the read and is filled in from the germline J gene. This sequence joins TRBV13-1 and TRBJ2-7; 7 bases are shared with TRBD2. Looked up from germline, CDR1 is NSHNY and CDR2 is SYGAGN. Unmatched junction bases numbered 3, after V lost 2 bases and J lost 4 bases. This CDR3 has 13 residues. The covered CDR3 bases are TGTGCCAGCAGTGAAGACTGGGCTTATGAACAGTAC. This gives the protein CASSEDWAYEQY. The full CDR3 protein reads CASSEDWAYEQYF.

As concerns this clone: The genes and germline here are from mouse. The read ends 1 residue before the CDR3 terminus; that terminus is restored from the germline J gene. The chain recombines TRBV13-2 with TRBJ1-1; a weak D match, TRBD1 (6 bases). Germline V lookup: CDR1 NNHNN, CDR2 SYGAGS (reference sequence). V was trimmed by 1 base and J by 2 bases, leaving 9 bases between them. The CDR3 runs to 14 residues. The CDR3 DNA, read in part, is TGTGCCAGCGGTGATAGCAGGGGTAACACAGAAGTCTTC. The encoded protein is CASGDSRGNTEVF. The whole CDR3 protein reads CASGDSRGNTEVFF.

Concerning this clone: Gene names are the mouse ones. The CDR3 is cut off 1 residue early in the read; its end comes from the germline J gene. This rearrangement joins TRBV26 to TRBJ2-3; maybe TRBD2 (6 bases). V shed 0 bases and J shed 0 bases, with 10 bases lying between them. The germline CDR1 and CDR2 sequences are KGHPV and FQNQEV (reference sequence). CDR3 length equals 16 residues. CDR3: CASSLSGGTSAETLYF. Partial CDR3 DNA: TGTGCCAGCAGTCTGTCGGGAGGGACTAGTGCAGAAACGCTGTAT.

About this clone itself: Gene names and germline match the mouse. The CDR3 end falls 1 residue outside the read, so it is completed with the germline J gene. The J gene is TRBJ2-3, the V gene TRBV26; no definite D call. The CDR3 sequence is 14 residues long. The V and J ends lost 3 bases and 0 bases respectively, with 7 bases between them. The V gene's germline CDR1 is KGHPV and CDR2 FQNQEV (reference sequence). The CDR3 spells CASSLTASAETLYF. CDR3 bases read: TGTGCCAGCAGTCTCACAGCTAGTGCAGAAACGCTGTAT.

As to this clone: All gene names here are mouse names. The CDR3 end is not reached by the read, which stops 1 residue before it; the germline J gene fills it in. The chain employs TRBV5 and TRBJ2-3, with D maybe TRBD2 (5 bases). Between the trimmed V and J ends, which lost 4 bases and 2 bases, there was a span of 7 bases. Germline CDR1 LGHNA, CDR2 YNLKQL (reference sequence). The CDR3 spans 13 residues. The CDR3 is CASSLLAAETLYF. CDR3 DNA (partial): TGTGCCAGCAGCCTACTGGCTGCAGAAACGCTGTAT.

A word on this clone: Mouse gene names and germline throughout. CDR3 bases read: TGCTCCAGCAGTCAATCTGGGAATTCTGGAAATACGCTCTAT. Translated, it gives CSSSQSGNSGNTLY. Given in full, the CDR3 is CSSSQSGNSGNTLYF. The chain has TRBV23 and TRBJ1-3. The read ends 1 residue before the CDR3 terminus; that terminus is restored from the germline J gene. Germline lookup yields CDR1 KGHTA and CDR2 FQNQQP. The CDR3 spans 15 residues.

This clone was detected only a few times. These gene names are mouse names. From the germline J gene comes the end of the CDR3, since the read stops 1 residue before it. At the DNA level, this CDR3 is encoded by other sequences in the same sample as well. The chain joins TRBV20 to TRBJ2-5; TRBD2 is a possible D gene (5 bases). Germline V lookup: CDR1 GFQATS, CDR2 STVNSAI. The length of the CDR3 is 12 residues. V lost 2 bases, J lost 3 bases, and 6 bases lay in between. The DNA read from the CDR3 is TGTGGTGCTAGGTCTGGGCAAGACACCCAGTAC. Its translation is CGARSGQDTQY. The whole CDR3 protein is CGARSGQDTQYF.

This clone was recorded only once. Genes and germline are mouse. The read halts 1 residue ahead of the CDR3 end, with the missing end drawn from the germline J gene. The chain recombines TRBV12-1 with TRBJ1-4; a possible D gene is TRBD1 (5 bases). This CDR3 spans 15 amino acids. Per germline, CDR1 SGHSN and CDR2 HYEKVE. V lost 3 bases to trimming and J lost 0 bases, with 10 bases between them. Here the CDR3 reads CASSFPGISNERLFF. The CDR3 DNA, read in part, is TGTGCCAGCTCTTTCCCAGGGATTTCCAACGAAAGATTATTT.

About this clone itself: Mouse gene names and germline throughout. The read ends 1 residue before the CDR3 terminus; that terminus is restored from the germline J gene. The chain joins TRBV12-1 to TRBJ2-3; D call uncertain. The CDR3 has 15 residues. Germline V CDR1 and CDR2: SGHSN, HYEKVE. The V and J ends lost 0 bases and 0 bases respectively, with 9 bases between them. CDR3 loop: CASSLSSPSAETLYF. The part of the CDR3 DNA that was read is TGTGCCAGCTCTCTCAGCAGCCCTAGTGCAGAAACGCTGTAT. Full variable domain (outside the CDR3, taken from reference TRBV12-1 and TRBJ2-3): DSGVVQSPRHIIKEKGGRSVLTCIPISGHSNVVWYQQTLGKELKFLIQHYEKVERDKGFLPSRFSVQQFDDYHSEMNMSALELEDSAMYFCASSLSSPSAETLYFGSGTRLTVL.

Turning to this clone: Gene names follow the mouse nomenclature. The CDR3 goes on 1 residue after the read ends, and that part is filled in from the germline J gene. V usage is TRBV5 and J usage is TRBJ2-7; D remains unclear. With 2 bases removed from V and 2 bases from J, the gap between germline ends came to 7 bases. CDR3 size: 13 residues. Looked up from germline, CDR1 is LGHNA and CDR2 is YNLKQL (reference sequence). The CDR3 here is CASSQRVPYEQYF. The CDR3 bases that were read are TGTGCCAGCAGCCAAAGGGTTCCCTATGAACAGTAC.

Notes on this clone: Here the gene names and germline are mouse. The DNA read from the CDR3 is TGTGCCAGCAGCTTAGCGGGACTGGGGGTCTATGAACAGTAC. This gives the protein CASSLAGLGVYEQY. The full CDR3 is CASSLAGLGVYEQYF. This chain uses TRBV3 with TRBJ2-7, with 11 bases fitting TRBD2. The CDR3 extends 1 residue past the end of the read, so its final part is completed from the germline J gene. J gave up 3 bases and V 0 bases, and 1 base lay outside the gene matches. Looked up from germline, CDR1 is SNHLY and CDR2 is FYNGKV (reference sequence). This CDR3 comprises 15 residues.

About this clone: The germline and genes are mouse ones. CDR3: CASSLSGQDTEVFF. The CDR3 DNA, read in part, is TGTGCCAGCAGTCTGTCAGGGCAGGACACAGAAGTCTTC. The chain is built from TRBV26 and TRBJ1-1; no reliable D call. The read stops 1 residue short of the end of the CDR3; the missing end is completed from the germline J gene. The CDR3 extends over 14 amino acids. The germline gives CDR1 KGHPV, CDR2 FQNQEV (reference sequence). Trimming took 0 bases from V and 3 from J, leaving 8 bases between them.

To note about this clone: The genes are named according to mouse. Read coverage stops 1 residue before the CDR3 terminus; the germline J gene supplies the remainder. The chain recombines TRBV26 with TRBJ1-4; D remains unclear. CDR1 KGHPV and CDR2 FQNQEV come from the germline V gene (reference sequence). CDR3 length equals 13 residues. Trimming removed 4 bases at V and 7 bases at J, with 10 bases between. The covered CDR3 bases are TGTGCCAGCAGTCGGAGGGAGAGCGAAAGATTATTT. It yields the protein CASSRRESERLF. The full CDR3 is CASSRRESERLFF.

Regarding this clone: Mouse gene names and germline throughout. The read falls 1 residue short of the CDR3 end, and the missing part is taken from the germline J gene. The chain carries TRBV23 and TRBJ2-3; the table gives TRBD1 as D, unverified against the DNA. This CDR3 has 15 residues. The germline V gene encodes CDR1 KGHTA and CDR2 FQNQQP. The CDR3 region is CSSSQSSSGAETLYF. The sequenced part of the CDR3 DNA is TGCTCCAGCAGTCAATCCAGTAGTGGTGCAGAAACGCTGTAT.